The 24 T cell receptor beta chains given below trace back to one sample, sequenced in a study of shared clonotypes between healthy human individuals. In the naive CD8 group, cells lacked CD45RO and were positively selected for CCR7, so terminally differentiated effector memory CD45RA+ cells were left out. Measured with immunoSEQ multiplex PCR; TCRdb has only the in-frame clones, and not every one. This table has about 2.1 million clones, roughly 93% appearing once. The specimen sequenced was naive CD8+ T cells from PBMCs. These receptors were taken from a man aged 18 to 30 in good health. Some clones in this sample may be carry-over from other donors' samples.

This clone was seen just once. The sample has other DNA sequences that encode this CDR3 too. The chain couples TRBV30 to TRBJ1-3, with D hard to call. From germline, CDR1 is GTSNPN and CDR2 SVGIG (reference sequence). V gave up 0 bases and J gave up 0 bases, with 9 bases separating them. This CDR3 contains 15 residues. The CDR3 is CAWSVGRSSGNTIYF. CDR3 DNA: TGTGCCTGGAGTGTTGGCAGAAGCTCTGGAAACACCATATATTTT.

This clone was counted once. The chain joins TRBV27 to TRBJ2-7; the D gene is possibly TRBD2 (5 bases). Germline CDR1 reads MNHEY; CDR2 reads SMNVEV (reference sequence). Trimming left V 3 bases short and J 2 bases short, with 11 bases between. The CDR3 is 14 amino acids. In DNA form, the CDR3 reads TGTGCCAGCAGTTTGTCCGGGAACACCTACGAGCAGTACTTC. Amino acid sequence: CASSLSGNTYEQYF.

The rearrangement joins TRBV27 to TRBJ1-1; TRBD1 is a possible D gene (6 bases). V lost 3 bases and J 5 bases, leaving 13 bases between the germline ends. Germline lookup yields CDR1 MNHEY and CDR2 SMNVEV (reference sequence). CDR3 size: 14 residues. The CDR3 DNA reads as TGTGCCAGCAGTTTGACCCAAACAGGGACTGAAGCTTTCTTT. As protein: CASSLTQTGTEAFF.

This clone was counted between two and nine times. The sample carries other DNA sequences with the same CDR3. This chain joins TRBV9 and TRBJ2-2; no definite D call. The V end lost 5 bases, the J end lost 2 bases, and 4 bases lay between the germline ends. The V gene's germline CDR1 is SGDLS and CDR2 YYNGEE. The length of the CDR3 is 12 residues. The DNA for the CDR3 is TGTGCCAGCAGTGTTAACACCGGGGAGCTGTTTTTT. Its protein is CASSVNTGELFF.

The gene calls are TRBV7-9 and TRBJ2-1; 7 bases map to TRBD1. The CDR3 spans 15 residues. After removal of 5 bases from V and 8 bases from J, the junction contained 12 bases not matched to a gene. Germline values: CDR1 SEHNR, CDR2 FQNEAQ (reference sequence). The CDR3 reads CASSPEGAHKYEQFF. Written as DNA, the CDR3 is TGTGCCAGCAGCCCTGAGGGGGCCCATAAGTATGAGCAGTTCTTC.

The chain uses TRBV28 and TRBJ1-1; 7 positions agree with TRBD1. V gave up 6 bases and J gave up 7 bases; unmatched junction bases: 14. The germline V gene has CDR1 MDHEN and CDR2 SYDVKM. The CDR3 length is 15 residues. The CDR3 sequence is CASRQTGQREVEAFF. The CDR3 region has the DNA TGTGCCAGCAGACAGACAGGGCAAAGGGAAGTTGAAGCTTTCTTT.

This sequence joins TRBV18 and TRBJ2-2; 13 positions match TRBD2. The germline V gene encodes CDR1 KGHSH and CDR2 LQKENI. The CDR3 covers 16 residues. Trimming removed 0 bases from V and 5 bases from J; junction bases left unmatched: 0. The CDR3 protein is CASSPPGLAGTGELFF. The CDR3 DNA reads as TGTGCCAGCTCACCACCGGGACTAGCGGGGACCGGGGAGCTGTTTTTT.

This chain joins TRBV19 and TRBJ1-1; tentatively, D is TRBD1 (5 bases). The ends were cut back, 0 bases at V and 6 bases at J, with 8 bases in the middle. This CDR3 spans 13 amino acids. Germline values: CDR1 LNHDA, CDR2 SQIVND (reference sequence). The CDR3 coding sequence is TGTGCCAGTAGTATAGATGGGGGTCCTGAAGCTTTCTTT. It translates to CASSIDGGPEAFF.

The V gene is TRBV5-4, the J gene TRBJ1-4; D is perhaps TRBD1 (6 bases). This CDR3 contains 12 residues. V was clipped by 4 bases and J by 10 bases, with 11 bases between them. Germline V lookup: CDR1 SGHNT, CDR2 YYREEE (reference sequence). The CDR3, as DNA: TGTGCCAGCAGCGCGGAGGGGGGAAAACTGTTTTTT. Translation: CASSAEGGKLFF.

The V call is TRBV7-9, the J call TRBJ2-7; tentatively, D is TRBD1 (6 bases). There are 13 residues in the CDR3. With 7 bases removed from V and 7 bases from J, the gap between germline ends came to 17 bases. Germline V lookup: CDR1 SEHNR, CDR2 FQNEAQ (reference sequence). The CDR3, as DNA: TGTGCCAGCACCGGGACATCCTTGAGGGAGCAGTACTTC. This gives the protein CASTGTSLREQYF. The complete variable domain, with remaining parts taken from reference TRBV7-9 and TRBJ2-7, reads DTGVSQNPRHKITKRGQNVTFRCDPISEHNRLYWYRQTLGQGPEFLTYFQNEAQLEKSRLLSDRFSAERPKGSFSTLEIQRTEQGDSAMYLCASTGTSLREQYFGPGTRLTVT.

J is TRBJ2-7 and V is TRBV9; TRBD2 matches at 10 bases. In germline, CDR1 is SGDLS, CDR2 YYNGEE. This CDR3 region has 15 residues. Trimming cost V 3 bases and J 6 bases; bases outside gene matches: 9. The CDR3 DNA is TGTGCCAGCAGCGAGTATAGCGGGAGGACCGCCGAGCAGTACTTC. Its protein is CASSEYSGRTAEQYF.

CDR3 loop: CASSATGTPPYEQYF. CDR3 DNA: TGTGCCAGCAGCGCTACCGGGACACCTCCCTACGAGCAGTACTTC. V gene TRBV9 combines with J gene TRBJ2-7; maybe TRBD1 (6 bases). CDR1 is SGDLS and CDR2 is YYNGEE in the germline V gene. V was cut by 3 bases and J by 2 bases, with 15 bases left in between. CDR3 length: 15 amino acids.

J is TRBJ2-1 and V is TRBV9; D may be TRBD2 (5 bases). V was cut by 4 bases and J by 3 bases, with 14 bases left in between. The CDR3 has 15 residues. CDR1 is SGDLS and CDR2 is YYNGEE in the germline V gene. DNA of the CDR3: TGTGCCAGCAGCCCCTACCCGAGGGACTACAATGAGCAGTTCTTC. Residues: CASSPYPRDYNEQFF. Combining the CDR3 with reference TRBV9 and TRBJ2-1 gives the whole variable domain DSGVTQTPKHLITATGQRVTLRCSPRSGDLSVYWYQQSLDQGLQFLIQYYNGEERAKGNILERFSAQQFPDLHSELNLSSLELGDSALYFCASSPYPRDYNEQFFGPGTRLTVL.

The CDR3 is CASTHNVRGGYTGELFF. CDR3 sequence (DNA): TGTGCCAGCACCCACAACGTTAGGGGGGGATACACCGGGGAGCTGTTTTTT. The chain employs TRBV28 and TRBJ2-2, with D perhaps matching TRBD2 (7 bases). The CDR3 contains 17 residues. Germline CDR1 is MDHEN and CDR2 is SYDVKM. Between the trimmed V and J ends, which lost 7 bases and 3 bases, there was a span of 21 bases.

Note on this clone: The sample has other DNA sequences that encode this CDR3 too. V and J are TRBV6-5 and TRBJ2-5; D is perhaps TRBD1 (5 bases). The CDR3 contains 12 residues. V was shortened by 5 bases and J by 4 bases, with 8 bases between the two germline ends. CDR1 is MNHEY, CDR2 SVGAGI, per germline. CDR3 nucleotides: TGTGCCAGCAGTCCCCAGGGAGAGACCCAGTACTTC. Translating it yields CASSPQGETQYF.

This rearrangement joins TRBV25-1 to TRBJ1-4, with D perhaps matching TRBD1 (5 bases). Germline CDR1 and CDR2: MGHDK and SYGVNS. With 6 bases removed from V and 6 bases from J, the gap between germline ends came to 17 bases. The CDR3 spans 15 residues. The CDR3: CASRNLQGSHEKLFF. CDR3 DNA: TGTGCCAGCAGGAATCTTCAGGGATCCCATGAAAAACTGTTTTTT. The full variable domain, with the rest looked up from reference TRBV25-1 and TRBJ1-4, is EADIYQTPRYLVIGTGKKITLECSQTMGHDKMYWYQQDPGMELHLIHYSYGVNSTEKGDLSSESTVSRIRTEHFPLTLESARPSHTSQYLCASRNLQGSHEKLFFGSGTQLSVL.

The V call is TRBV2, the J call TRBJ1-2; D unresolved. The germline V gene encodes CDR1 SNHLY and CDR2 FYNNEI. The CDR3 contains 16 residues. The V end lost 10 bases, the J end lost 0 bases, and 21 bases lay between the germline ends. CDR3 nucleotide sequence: TGTGCCACAGAAGGGTCACCCGGGATGGCTAACTATGGCTACACCTTC. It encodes CATEGSPGMANYGYTF.

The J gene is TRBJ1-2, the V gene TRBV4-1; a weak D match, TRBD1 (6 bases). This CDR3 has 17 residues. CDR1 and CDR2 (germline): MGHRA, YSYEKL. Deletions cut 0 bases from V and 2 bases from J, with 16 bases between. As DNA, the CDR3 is TGCGCCAGCAGCCAAGATCGTCGGGCAGGGGAAAACTATGGCTACACCTTC. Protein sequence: CASSQDRRAGENYGYTF.

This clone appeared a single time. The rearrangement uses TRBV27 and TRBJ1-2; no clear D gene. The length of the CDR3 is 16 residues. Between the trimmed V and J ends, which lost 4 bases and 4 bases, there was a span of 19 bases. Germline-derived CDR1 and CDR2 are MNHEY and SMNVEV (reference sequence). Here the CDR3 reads CASSSSAGEATYGYTF. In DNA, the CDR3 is TGTGCCAGCAGTTCCTCTGCCGGAGAAGCTACCTATGGCTACACCTTC.

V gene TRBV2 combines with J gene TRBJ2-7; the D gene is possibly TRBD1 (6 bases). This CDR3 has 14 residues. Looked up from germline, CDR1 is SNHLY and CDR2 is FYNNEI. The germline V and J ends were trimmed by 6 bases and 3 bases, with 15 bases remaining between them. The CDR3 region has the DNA TGTGCCAGCAGAGACAGGTCACTTGTCTACGAGCAGTACTTC. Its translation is CASRDRSLVYEQYF.

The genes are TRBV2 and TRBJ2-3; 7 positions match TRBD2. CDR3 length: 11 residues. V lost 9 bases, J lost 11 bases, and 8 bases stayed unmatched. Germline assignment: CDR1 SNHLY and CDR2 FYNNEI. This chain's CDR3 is CASGGDPKQYF. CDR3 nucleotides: TGTGCCAGTGGGGGGGATCCCAAGCAGTATTTT.

CDR3 residues: CASSSGRDTQNIQYF. The DNA for the CDR3 is TGTGCCAGCAGCTCCGGACGGGACACCCAAAACATTCAGTACTTC. The V and J genes are TRBV7-9 and TRBJ2-4; maybe TRBD1 (6 bases). The CDR3 is 15 amino acids. Germline CDR1 and CDR2: SEHNR and FQNEAQ (reference sequence). Trimming pared 4 bases from V and 5 bases from J, leaving 15 bases between.

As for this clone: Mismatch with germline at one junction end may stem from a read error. The CDR3 DNA follows: TGCGCCAGCAGCCAAGATTTCCTTTCAAGCCTTCGCCTGGGGGGGCTGTTTTTT. Translating gives CASSQDFLSSLRLGGLFF. The chain is built from TRBV4-3 and TRBJ2-2, with D possibly TRBD2 on 6 matching bases. Germline CDR1 is LGHNA and CDR2 is YSLEER. The CDR3 has 18 amino acids.

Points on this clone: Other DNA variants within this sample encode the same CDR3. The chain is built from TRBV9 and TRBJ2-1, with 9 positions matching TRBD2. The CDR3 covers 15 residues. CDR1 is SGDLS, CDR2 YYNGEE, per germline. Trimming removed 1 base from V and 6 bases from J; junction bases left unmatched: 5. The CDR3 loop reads CASSVSSGRGNEQFF. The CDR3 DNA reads TGTGCCAGCAGCGTAAGTAGCGGGAGAGGCAATGAGCAGTTCTTC.